Shown below are 14 T cell receptor beta chains from a single sample sequenced in a study of cytomegalovirus exposure and HLA in healthy donors. PCR used 60 Vbeta primers and 13 Jbeta primers. Generated by immunoSEQ multiplex PCR, the TCRdb table keeps only in-frame clones and is missing some. The sample holds about 90,000 clones; around 90% are singletons and the top ten take 2% to 2.5%. Material for sequencing was PBMCs. Receptors originate from a man aged 18 to 30 in good health and CMV-seronegative.

This chain uses TRBV4-1 with TRBJ1-5; D is undetermined. The CDR3 runs to 14 residues. Trimming left V 0 bases short and J 5 bases short, with 8 bases between. Per germline, CDR1 MGHRA and CDR2 YSYEKL. CDR3 loop: CASSQDRFDQPQHF. The CDR3 DNA reads as TGCGCCAGCAGCCAAGATCGGTTCGATCAGCCCCAGCATTTT.

The chain joins TRBV7-2 to TRBJ2-7; 7 bases map to TRBD2. This CDR3 has 15 residues. Losses at the gene ends were 4 bases for V and 0 bases for J; bases not matched to a gene: 6. Germline CDR1 is SGHTA and CDR2 is FQGNSA. CDR3 nucleotide sequence: TGTGCCAGCAGCTACTTAGCGGGCAGCTCCTACGAGCAGTACTTC. It specifies CASSYLAGSSYEQYF.

The chain uses TRBV5-1 and TRBJ2-5; 8 nucleotides match TRBD1. Germline CDR1 and CDR2: SGHRS and YFSETQ. This CDR3 is built from 14 residues. V lost 4 bases, J lost 4 bases, and 6 bases stayed unmatched. The CDR3 protein is CASSPRTGRETQYF. In DNA form, the CDR3 reads TGCGCCAGCAGCCCTAGGACAGGGCGAGAGACCCAGTACTTC. The full variable domain, rest sourced from reference TRBV5-1 and TRBJ2-5, is KAGVTQTPRYLIKTRGQQVTLSCSPISGHRSVSWYQQTPGQGLQFLFEYFSETQRNKGNFPGRFSGRQFSNSRSEMNVSTLELGDSALYLCASSPRTGRETQYFGPGTRLLVL.

The chain carries TRBV30 and TRBJ2-7, with 7 bases that match TRBD1. CDR1 and CDR2 (germline): GTSNPN, SVGIG (reference sequence). V was pared by 5 bases and J by 2 bases, with 12 bases of the junction left unmatched. This CDR3 comprises 15 residues. As DNA, the CDR3 is TGTGCCTGGGTACCTCCCGGGACAGCAGCCTACGAGCAGTACTTC. Translation gives CAWVPPGTAAYEQYF.

The chain joins TRBV25-1 to TRBJ2-7, with 8 bases aligning to TRBD1. The CDR3 covers 14 residues. V lost 6 bases to trimming and J lost 3 bases; unmatched junction nucleotides: 7. The germline V gene encodes CDR1 MGHDK and CDR2 SYGVNS. CDR3 loop: CASSPDRVVYEQYF. CDR3 nucleotides: TGTGCCAGCAGCCCGGACAGGGTGGTCTACGAGCAGTACTTC.

The chain links TRBV29-1 to TRBJ2-7; 9 bases are shared with TRBD1. Per the germline V gene, CDR1 is SQVTM and CDR2 is ANQGSEA. V was pared by 7 bases and J by 3 bases, with 10 bases of the junction left unmatched. The CDR3 consists of 14 residues. CDR3 DNA: TGCAGCGCTGCAGGACAGGGGTTGAACTACGAGCAGTACTTC. Translated: CSAAGQGLNYEQYF.

This clone occurred a few times. V and J are TRBV25-1 and TRBJ2-3; 7 nucleotides match TRBD2. Germline trimming cut 2 bases from V and 10 bases from J; bases unmatched to any gene: 6. The CDR3 totals 13 residues. In germline, CDR1 is MGHDK, CDR2 SYGVNS. The CDR3 sequence: CASSEPPGGSQYF. The CDR3 DNA sequence: TGTGCCAGCAGTGAACCACCGGGGGGTTCGCAGTATTTT.

A remark on this clone: This CDR3 fails to terminate in the conserved phenylalanine or tryptophan, so it likely reflects a read error. This chain connects TRBV18 to TRBJ2-7; TRBD1 matches at 11 bases. The CDR3 is made up of 15 amino acids. The V gene end was trimmed by 2 bases and the J gene end by 5 bases; junction bases not matched to a gene: 5. Germline V gene sequence: CDR1 KGHSH, CDR2 LQKENI. CDR3 DNA: TGTGCCAGCTCACCAAAGGACAGGGGGCCCCACGAGCAGTACCTC. Its protein product is CASSPKDRGPHEQYL.

The CDR3 DNA reads as TGTGCCAGCAGGTATCGTGGGGTTGCGGGAGGGCACTACAATGAGCAGTTCTTC. Amino acids: CASRYRGVAGGHYNEQFF. The chain has TRBV5-6 and TRBJ2-1; 9 positions match TRBD2. CDR1 is SGHDT, CDR2 YYEEEE, per germline. J lost 3 bases, V lost 5 bases, and 15 bases had no gene match. The CDR3 is 18 residues long. The full variable domain, with the rest looked up from reference TRBV5-6 and TRBJ2-1, is DAGVTQSPTHLIKTRGQQVTLRCSPKSGHDTVSWYQQALGQGPQFIFQYYEEEERQRGNFPDRFSGHQFPNYSSELNVNALLLGDSALYLCASRYRGVAGGHYNEQFFGPGTRLTVL.

V is TRBV9 and J is TRBJ2-3; a possible D gene is TRBD2 (6 bases). With 4 bases removed from V and 1 base from J, the gap between germline ends came to 19 bases. The CDR3 has 17 amino acids. Germline lookup yields CDR1 SGDLS and CDR2 YYNGEE. The CDR3 DNA reads as TGTGCCAGCAGCCCGCCCGACCGGCGGGACCGCACAGATACGCAGTATTTT. This sequence encodes CASSPPDRRDRTDTQYF.

Turning to this clone: At the DNA level, this CDR3 is encoded by other sequences in the same sample as well. The chain recombines TRBV19 with TRBJ2-5; D gene uncertain. V was pared by 3 bases and J by 0 bases, with 2 bases between. CDR3 length: 12 amino acids. The germline CDR1 and CDR2 sequences are LNHDA and SQIVND (reference sequence). CDR3 coding DNA: TGTGCCAGTAGTATTAACCAAGAGACCCAGTACTTC. It specifies CASSINQETQYF.

This clone has only a few counts. This chain connects TRBV29-1 to TRBJ1-5; D ambiguous. Deletions cut 4 bases from V and 5 bases from J, with 9 bases between. The germline V gene has CDR1 SQVTM and CDR2 ANQGSEA. The CDR3 is made up of 12 amino acids. The CDR3, as DNA: TGCAGCGTTGGGTACATCGATCAGCCCCAGCATTTT. Translating it yields CSVGYIDQPQHF.

This chain connects TRBV5-1 to TRBJ2-7; 7 bases fit TRBD1. V trimming: 4 bases; J trimming: 1 base; junction bases outside the gene matches: 5. The CDR3 is made up of 14 amino acids. CDR1 is SGHRS, CDR2 YFSETQ, per germline. The CDR3 region has the DNA TGCGCCAGCAGCCCAGGGGGTGGGTCCTACGAGCAGTACTTC. Amino acids: CASSPGGGSYEQYF. Variable domain in full (rest from reference TRBV5-1 and TRBJ2-7): KAGVTQTPRYLIKTRGQQVTLSCSPISGHRSVSWYQQTPGQGLQFLFEYFSETQRNKGNFPGRFSGRQFSNSRSEMNVSTLELGDSALYLCASSPGGGSYEQYFGPGTRLTVT.

The chain combines TRBV5-1 with TRBJ2-7; 8 positions match TRBD2. Unmatched junction bases numbered 9, after V lost 4 bases and J lost 3 bases. CDR3 length: 15 amino acids. Per the germline V gene, CDR1 is SGHRS and CDR2 is YFSETQ. The CDR3 sequence: CASSVGTSGYYEQYF. DNA of the CDR3: TGCGCCAGCAGCGTCGGAACTAGCGGCTACTACGAGCAGTACTTC.